What follows are 3 T cell receptor beta chains derived from one specimen sequenced in a study of T cells in Graves' hyperthyroidism and ophthalmopathy. What was amplified from RNA transcripts were TCR beta CDR3 regions. First-round RT-PCR with HTBI primers amplified the TCR CDR3 region. TCRdb reprocessed the multiplex PCR reads via MiXCR and lists one record per CDR3 protein. Found here are 700,000 or so distinct CDR3 sequences, about 17% of them singletons; the top ten hold 8.4%. The sample taken for sequencing was blood. All receptors come from a man aged 18 to 29 with Graves' hyperthyroidism.

This clonotype was counted many times. The gene calls are TRBV20-1 and TRBJ2-7; TRBD1 is a possible D gene (5 bases). The length of the CDR3 is 12 residues. Trimming shortened V by 6 bases and J by 1 base, and 10 bases separated the two germline ends. From germline, CDR1 is DFQATT and CDR2 SNEGSKA (reference sequence). CDR3 in DNA: TGCAGTGCCCCGACAGAGTCCTACGAGCAGTACTTC. This gives the protein CSAPTESYEQYF.

V gene TRBV12-3 or TRBV12-4 combines with J gene TRBJ1-4, with a possible D match to TRBD1 (5 bases). V was trimmed by 6 bases and J by 8 bases, leaving 16 bases between them. The CDR3 is 14 residues long. CDR3 sequence (DNA): TGTGCCAGCAGCTCCCAGGGTTGGGACGAAAAACTGTTTTTT. Residues: CASSSQGWDEKLFF.

This clonotype was recorded at least ten times. This chain uses TRBV12-3 or TRBV12-4 with TRBJ2-1; unclear D gene. The CDR3 is made up of 16 amino acids. Trimming removed 3 bases at V and 0 bases at J, with 12 bases between. The CDR3 reads CASSLMPPPSYNEQFF. CDR3 DNA sequence: TGTGCCAGCAGTTTGATGCCTCCTCCCTCCTACAATGAGCAGTTCTTC.